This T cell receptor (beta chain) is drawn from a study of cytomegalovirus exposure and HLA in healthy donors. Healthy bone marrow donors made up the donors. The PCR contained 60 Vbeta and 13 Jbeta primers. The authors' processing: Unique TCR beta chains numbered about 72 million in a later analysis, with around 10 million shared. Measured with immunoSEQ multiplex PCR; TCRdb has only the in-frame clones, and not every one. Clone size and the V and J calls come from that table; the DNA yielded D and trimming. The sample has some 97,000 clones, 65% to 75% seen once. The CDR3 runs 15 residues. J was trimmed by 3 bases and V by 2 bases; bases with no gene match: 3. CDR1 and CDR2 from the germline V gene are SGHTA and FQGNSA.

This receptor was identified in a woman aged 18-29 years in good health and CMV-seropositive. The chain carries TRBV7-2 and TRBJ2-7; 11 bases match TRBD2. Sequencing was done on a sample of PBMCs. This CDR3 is CASSLPGLAVYEQYF. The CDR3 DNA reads TGTGCCAGCAGCTTACCGGGACTAGCGGTCTACGAGCAGTACTTC.